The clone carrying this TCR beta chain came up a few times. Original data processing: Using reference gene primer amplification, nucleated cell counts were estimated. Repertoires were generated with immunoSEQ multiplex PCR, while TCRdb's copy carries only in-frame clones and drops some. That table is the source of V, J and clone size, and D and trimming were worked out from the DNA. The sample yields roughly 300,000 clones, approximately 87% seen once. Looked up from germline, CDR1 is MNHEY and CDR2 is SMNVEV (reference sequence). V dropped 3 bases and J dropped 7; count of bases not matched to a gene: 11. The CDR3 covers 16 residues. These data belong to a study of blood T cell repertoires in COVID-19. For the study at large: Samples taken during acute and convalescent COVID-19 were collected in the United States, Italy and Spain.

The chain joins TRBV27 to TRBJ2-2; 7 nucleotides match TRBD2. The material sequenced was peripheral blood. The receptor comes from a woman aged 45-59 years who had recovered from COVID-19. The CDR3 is CASSFYLQGGIGELFF. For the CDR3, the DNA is TGTGCCAGCAGTTTTTATTTGCAGGGAGGGATCGGGGAGCTGTTTTTT.